The rows below give T cell receptor beta chains drawn from one sample of a study of shared clonotypes between healthy human individuals. Repertoires were generated with immunoSEQ multiplex PCR, while TCRdb's copy carries only in-frame clones and drops some. The sample yields 750,000 to 1,000,000 clones, roughly 92% seen once. Sequencing input: naive CD8+ T cells sorted from blood. Receptor source: a young man in good health. Each CDR3 is given with its conserved first and last residue. Each record gives: CDR3 protein, CDR3 DNA, clone size, D gene, J gene, V gene. The D gene is left open where the match is weak. The size of a clone is reported for some rows only, either as once, few or many, or as a class for expanded clones.

CASSVETESSYEQYF,TGTGCCAGCAGTGTAGAGACGGAGAGCTCCTACGAGCAGTACTTC,once,NA,TRBJ2-7,TRBV6-1
CASSPRGTENTEAFF,TGTGCCAGCAGCCCAAGGGGGACGGAGAACACTGAAGCTTTCTTT,NA,NA,TRBJ1-1,TRBV7-8
CASSLEVLGYEQYF,TGTGCCAGCAGCTTAGAAGTGTTGGGGTACGAGCAGTACTTC,NA,NA,TRBJ2-7,TRBV7-6
CAWAGTLEQFF,TGTGCCTGGGCCGGGACCTTAGAGCAGTTCTTC,NA,NA,TRBJ2-1,TRBV30
CASSREVTDTQYF,TGTGCCAGCAGTCGAGAAGTCACAGATACGCAGTATTTT,NA,NA,TRBJ2-3,TRBV28
CASTLGGFQETQYF,TGTGCCAGCACTTTGGGGGGCTTCCAAGAGACCCAGTACTTC,NA,NA,TRBJ2-5,TRBV28
CASRAKPGVYNEQFF,TGTGCCAGCAGGGCCAAGCCAGGGGTTTACAATGAGCAGTTCTTC,NA,NA,TRBJ2-1,TRBV2
CASSQVDNNEQFF,TGCGCCAGCAGCCAAGTAGATAACAATGAGCAGTTCTTC,NA,NA,TRBJ2-1,TRBV4-3
CASTVRLGGSYEQYF,TGTGCCAGTACCGTTCGATTAGGGGGCTCCTACGAGCAGTACTTC,NA,NA,TRBJ2-7,TRBV19
CASSQGGSGGFYYEQYF,TGTGCCAGCAGCCAAGGCGGAAGCGGGGGGTTTTACTACGAGCAGTACTTC,NA,TRBD2,TRBJ2-7,TRBV14
CASSYYIEPVGTDTQYF,TGTGCCAGCAGCTACTACATAGAACCCGTTGGCACAGATACGCAGTATTTT,NA,NA,TRBJ2-3,TRBV14
CASSLGDGARQPQHF,TGTGCCAGCAGTTTAGGGGATGGGGCTCGGCAGCCCCAGCATTTT,NA,NA,TRBJ1-5,TRBV27
CASSPRDREYEQYF,TGTGCCAGCAGCCCCCGGGACAGGGAGTACGAGCAGTACTTC,NA,TRBD1,TRBJ2-7,TRBV9
CASSRGFGTEAFF,TGTGCCAGCAGCCGCGGTTTCGGCACTGAAGCTTTCTTT,NA,NA,TRBJ1-1,TRBV6-5
CASSQVMSTGRENGYTF,TGCGCCAGCAGCCAAGTTATGAGTACCGGCAGGGAAAATGGCTACACCTTC,NA,NA,TRBJ1-2,TRBV4-1
CASSLQGRVTEAFF,TGTGCCAGCAGCTTACAGGGGAGGGTCACTGAAGCTTTCTTT,NA,NA,TRBJ1-1,TRBV7-9
CASSEFGQGFYEQYF,TGCGCCAGCAGTGAGTTCGGACAGGGGTTTTACGAGCAGTACTTC,NA,TRBD1,TRBJ2-7,TRBV10-2
CASSLAIGLSSYEQYF,TGTGCCAGCAGCTTAGCGATTGGCCTGAGCTCCTACGAGCAGTACTTC,NA,NA,TRBJ2-7,TRBV7-2
CALAGAGTEAFF,TGTGCCCTCGCCGGGGCTGGGACTGAAGCTTTCTTT,NA,NA,TRBJ1-1,TRBV30
CASSLALGLETQYF,TGCGCCAGCAGCTTGGCCTTGGGTTTGGAGACCCAGTACTTC,NA,NA,TRBJ2-5,TRBV5-1
CAWSLGQGANEQFF,TGTGCCTGGAGTCTCGGACAGGGGGCCAACGAGCAGTTCTTC,NA,TRBD1,TRBJ2-1,TRBV30
CASSTGTSGSNTGELFF,TGCGCCAGCAGCACCGGGACTAGCGGATCGAACACCGGGGAGCTGTTTTTT,NA,TRBD2,TRBJ2-2,TRBV5-1
CASSRFGYNEQFF,TGTGCCAGCAGTCGCTTCGGGTACAATGAGCAGTTCTTC,NA,NA,TRBJ2-1,TRBV13
CASSSLPHKGWNEKLFF,TGTGCCAGCAGTTCTTTACCCCACAAAGGTTGGAATGAAAAACTGTTTTTT,NA,NA,TRBJ1-4,TRBV28
CASGIGQVLLGYTF,TGTGCTAGTGGAATTGGACAGGTCCTATTAGGCTACACCTTC,NA,TRBD1,TRBJ1-2,TRBV12-5
CASRVASRSYNEQFF,TGTGCCAGCCGTGTGGCCTCCCGCTCCTACAATGAGCAGTTCTTC,NA,NA,TRBJ2-1,TRBV27
CASSADTQYF,TGTGCCAGCAGTGCAGATACGCAGTATTTT,NA,NA,TRBJ2-3,TRBV6-1
CASSVAQGSNRAETQYF,TGTGCCAGCAGCGTAGCTCAGGGGTCGAACAGGGCAGAGACCCAGTACTTC,NA,NA,TRBJ2-5,TRBV9
CASSSGEAGFDEQFF,TGCGCCAGCAGCTCGGGGGAGGCTGGATTTGATGAGCAGTTCTTC,NA,NA,TRBJ2-1,TRBV5-1
CASSQVRASGGYEQYF,TGCGCCAGCAGCCAAGTCCGGGCTAGCGGTGGCTACGAGCAGTACTTC,NA,TRBD2,TRBJ2-7,TRBV4-1
CASSIIQGARGELFF,TGTGCCAGTAGTATAATTCAGGGGGCGCGCGGGGAGCTGTTTTTT,NA,TRBD1,TRBJ2-2,TRBV19
CASSSTGGTTGDEQYF,TGTGCCAGCAGCTCAACAGGGGGTACTACGGGAGACGAGCAGTACTTC,NA,TRBD1,TRBJ2-7,TRBV11-1
CASSTTLGAEQFF,TGTGCCAGCAGCACCACCCTAGGAGCTGAGCAGTTCTTC,NA,NA,TRBJ2-1,TRBV27
CASTDVRTDTQYF,TGTGCCAGCACGGATGTGAGGACAGATACGCAGTATTTT,NA,NA,TRBJ2-3,TRBV27
CASSYSKRDLSYEQYF,TGTGCCAGCAGTTACTCGAAACGGGACCTTTCCTACGAGCAGTACTTC,NA,NA,TRBJ2-7,TRBV6-5
CASRRIAGATDTQYF,TGTGCCAGCAGGCGAATAGCGGGGGCCACAGATACGCAGTATTTT,NA,TRBD2,TRBJ2-3,TRBV6-4
CASSLESKGMDEAFF,TGTGCCAGCAGTTTAGAATCTAAAGGGATGGATGAAGCTTTCTTT,NA,NA,TRBJ1-1,TRBV27